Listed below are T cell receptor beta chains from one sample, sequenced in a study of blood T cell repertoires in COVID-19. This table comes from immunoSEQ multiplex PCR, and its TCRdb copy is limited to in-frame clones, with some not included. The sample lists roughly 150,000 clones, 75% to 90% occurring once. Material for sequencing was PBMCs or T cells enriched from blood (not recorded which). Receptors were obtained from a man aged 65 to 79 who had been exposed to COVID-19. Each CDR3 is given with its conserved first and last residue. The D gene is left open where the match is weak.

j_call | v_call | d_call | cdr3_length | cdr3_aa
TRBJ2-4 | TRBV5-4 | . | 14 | CASSLGGAGNIQYF
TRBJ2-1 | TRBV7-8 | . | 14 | CASSLGLASGEQFF
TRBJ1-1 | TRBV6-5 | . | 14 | CASTEVGGNTEAFF
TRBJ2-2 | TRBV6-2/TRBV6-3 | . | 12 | CASSFSTGELFF
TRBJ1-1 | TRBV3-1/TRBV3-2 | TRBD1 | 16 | CASSQDTTGANTEAFF
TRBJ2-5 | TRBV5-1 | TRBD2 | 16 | CASSPRGGRGEETQYF
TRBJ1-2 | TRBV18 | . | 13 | CASSRGPDYGYTF
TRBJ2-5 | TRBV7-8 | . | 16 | CASSLNKQGGEETQYF
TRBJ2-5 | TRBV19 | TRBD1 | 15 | CASSFSDRGPETQYF
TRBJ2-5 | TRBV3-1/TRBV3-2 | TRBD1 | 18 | CASSQEETRGFPQETQYF
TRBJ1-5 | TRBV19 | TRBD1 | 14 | CATSGQVYNQPQHF
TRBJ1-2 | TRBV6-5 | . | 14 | CASRLQGTNYGYTF
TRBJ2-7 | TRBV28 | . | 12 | CASKSSAREQYF
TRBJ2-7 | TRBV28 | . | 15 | CASRPEGAFSYEQYF